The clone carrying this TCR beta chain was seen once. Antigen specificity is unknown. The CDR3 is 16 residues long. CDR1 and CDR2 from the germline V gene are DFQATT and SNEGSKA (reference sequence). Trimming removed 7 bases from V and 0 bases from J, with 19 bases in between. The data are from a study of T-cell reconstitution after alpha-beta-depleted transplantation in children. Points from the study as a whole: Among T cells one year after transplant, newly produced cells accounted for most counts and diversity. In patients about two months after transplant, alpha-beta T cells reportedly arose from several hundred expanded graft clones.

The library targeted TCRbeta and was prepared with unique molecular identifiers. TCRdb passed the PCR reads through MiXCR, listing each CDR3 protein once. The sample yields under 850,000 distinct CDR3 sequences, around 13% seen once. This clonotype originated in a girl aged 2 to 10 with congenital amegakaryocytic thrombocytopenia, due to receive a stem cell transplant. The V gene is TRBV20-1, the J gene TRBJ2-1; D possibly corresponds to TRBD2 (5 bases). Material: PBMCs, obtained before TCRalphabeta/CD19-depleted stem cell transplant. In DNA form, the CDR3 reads TGCAGTGTCGCGGGTGAGGATCCGAGCTCCTACAATGAGCAGTTCTTC. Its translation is CSVAGEDPSSYNEQFF.